This T cell receptor beta chain was sequenced for a study of T cells in Graves' hyperthyroidism and ophthalmopathy. The V gene lost 0 bases and the J gene lost 3 bases, with 10 bases spanning the gap. CDR1 is SGHRS and CDR2 is YFSETQ in the germline V gene. The CDR3 extends over 16 amino acids. RNA transcripts yielded amplified TCR beta CDR3 regions. First-round RT-PCR targeting the TCR CDR3 was performed with the HTBI primer set. One entry per CDR3 protein, called by TCRdb with MiXCR from the multiplex PCR reads. The table includes around 300,000 distinct CDR3 sequences, less than 20% detected once. Specimen: blood. The TCR originated in a man in his fifties with Graves' ophthalmopathy. The V and J genes are TRBV5-1 and TRBJ2-6; the D gene is possibly TRBD2 (6 bases). CDR3 in DNA: TGCGCCAGCAGCTTGGCGTCGGGGGTTGGGGCCAACGTCCTGACTTTC. Amino acids: CASSLASGVGANVLTF.